The 27 T cell receptor beta chains below were found in one sample sequenced in a study of T cell changes during pregnancy in multiple sclerosis. The protocol was immunoSEQ multiplex PCR, while the TCRdb copy is restricted to in-frame clones and leaves out a portion. The sample has 45,000 to 65,000 clones, approximately 94% seen once. This specimen consisted of CD8+ T cells from peripheral blood mononuclear cells, obtained in the third trimester of pregnancy. These receptor sequences come from a female donor with multiple sclerosis, enrolled in a pregnancy study.

This chain links TRBV30 with TRBJ1-5, with D possibly TRBD1 on 6 matching bases. This CDR3 has 17 residues. Germline V gene lookup returns CDR1 GTSNPN and CDR2 SVGIG (reference sequence). V was clipped by 7 bases and J by 5 bases, with 27 bases between them. The CDR3 protein is CASAPPGHPLRDQPQHF. Here the CDR3 DNA reads TGTGCCTCTGCCCCTCCGGGACACCCCCTAAGGGATCAGCCCCAGCATTTT.

This clone was seen just once. The rearrangement links TRBV19 to TRBJ2-1; no reliable D call. V was pared by 8 bases and J by 0 bases, with 11 bases between. Germline values: CDR1 LNHDA, CDR2 SQIVND (reference sequence). The CDR3 has 14 residues. The chain's CDR3 is CASHSSYSYNEQFF. The DNA for the CDR3 is TGTGCCAGTCACTCGTCCTACTCCTACAATGAGCAGTTCTTC.

The table lists this clone with a count of one. The chain has TRBV11-2 and TRBJ2-7; 7 bases line up with TRBD1. J was trimmed by 3 bases and V by 5 bases; bases with no gene match: 22. The CDR3 runs 19 residues. Per germline, CDR1 SGHAT and CDR2 FQNNGV. As DNA, the CDR3 is TGTGCCAGCAGCCCGGTTCCGATGGGTGGTGGGGACAGCAACTACGAGCAGTACTTC. It translates to CASSPVPMGGGDSNYEQYF.

V is TRBV27 and J is TRBJ2-7; 7 bases align to TRBD2. The CDR3 has 14 residues. V shed 3 bases, J shed 2 bases, and the junction held 4 bases outside the gene matches. Germline V gene lookup returns CDR1 MNHEY and CDR2 SMNVEV (reference sequence). CDR3 coding DNA: TGTGCCAGCAGTTTGGTGGGGGGGGCCTACGAGCAGTACTTC. It specifies CASSLVGGAYEQYF.

The chain carries TRBV7-9 and TRBJ2-3, with 12 bases that match TRBD2. The V and J ends lost 5 bases and 4 bases, in that order; junction bases with no gene match: 7. Germline lookup yields CDR1 SEHNR and CDR2 FQNEAQ (reference sequence). The CDR3 has 16 amino acids. The CDR3 nucleotides read TGTGCCAGCAGCCCTCGACTAGCGGGAGCTGCAGATACGCAGTATTTT. It encodes CASSPRLAGAADTQYF.

This chain connects TRBV28 to TRBJ2-3, with TRBD1 identical over 8 bases. The CDR3 loop spans 16 amino acids. J was trimmed by 2 bases and V by 7 bases; bases with no gene match: 11. Germline lookup yields CDR1 MDHEN and CDR2 SYDVKM. The CDR3 nucleotides read TGTGCCAGCACCACCTTCCGGGACAGGTTCACAGATACGCAGTATTTT. Translating it yields CASTTFRDRFTDTQYF.

The gene calls are TRBV19 and TRBJ2-5; TRBD1 matches at 9 bases. CDR1 and CDR2 (germline): LNHDA, SQIVND (reference sequence). The V gene end was trimmed by 5 bases and the J gene end by 1 base; junction bases not matched to a gene: 5. The CDR3 is 15 amino acids. CDR3 in DNA: TGTGCCAGTAGTCCCCCGACAGGGGGCCAAGAGACCCAGTACTTC. Translated: CASSPPTGGQETQYF.

The V and J genes are TRBV27 and TRBJ1-5; 10 bases map to TRBD1. The V segment lost 5 bases and the J segment 6 bases; nucleotides outside the gene matches: 4. CDR3 length: 14 residues. CDR1 is MNHEY, CDR2 SMNVEV, per germline (reference sequence). The CDR3 loop reads CASSPRTGGQPQHF. CDR3 bases: TGTGCCAGCAGTCCCAGGACAGGGGGTCAGCCCCAGCATTTT.

The chain recombines TRBV19 with TRBJ2-2; 8 nucleotides agree with TRBD1. The germline V gene encodes CDR1 LNHDA and CDR2 SQIVND (reference sequence). The CDR3 extends over 14 amino acids. The ends lost 10 bases at V and 3 bases at J; junction bases unmatched: 7. The DNA of the CDR3 is TGTGCCACGACAGGGGAAGGATACACCGGGGAGCTGTTTTTT. Translated, it gives CATTGEGYTGELFF. Combining the CDR3 with reference TRBV19 and TRBJ2-2 gives the whole variable domain DGGITQSPKYLFRKEGQNVTLSCEQNLNHDAMYWYRQDPGQGLRLIYYSQIVNDFQKGDIAEGYSVSREKKESFPLTVTSAQKNPTAFYLCATTGEGYTGELFFGEGSRLTVL.

This chain connects TRBV7-9 to TRBJ2-1, with TRBD2 as a possible D gene (6 bases). This CDR3 is 13 amino acids long. Germline V gene data show CDR1 as SEHNR and CDR2 as FQNEAQ (reference sequence). Trimming cost V 0 bases and J 10 bases, with 10 bases left between them. CDR3 residues: CASSLASSGEQFF. The CDR3 region has the DNA TGTGCCAGCAGCTTAGCGTCAAGCGGGGAGCAGTTCTTC.

V is TRBV19 and J is TRBJ2-7; TRBD1 matches at 7 bases. Germline V gene sequence: CDR1 LNHDA, CDR2 SQIVND (reference sequence). This CDR3 comprises 14 residues. Losses at the gene ends were 4 bases for V and 4 bases for J; bases not matched to a gene: 7. The CDR3 reads CASSTSGTAYEQYF. DNA of the CDR3: TGTGCCAGTAGTACCTCCGGGACAGCATACGAGCAGTACTTC.

The rearrangement uses TRBV30 and TRBJ2-7; maybe TRBD1 (6 bases). Trimming cost V 3 bases and J 1 base, with 10 bases left between them. The germline V gene has CDR1 GTSNPN and CDR2 SVGIG (reference sequence). The CDR3 is made up of 13 amino acids. In DNA, the CDR3 is TGTGCCTGGAGGGGTAGGGGGTCCTACGAGCAGTACTTC. This translates into CAWRGRGSYEQYF.

This chain connects TRBV7-9 to TRBJ2-7, with 9 bases fitting TRBD2. The CDR3 consists of 16 residues. CDR1 SEHNR and CDR2 FQNEAQ come from the germline V gene (reference sequence). Trimming took 4 bases from V and 0 from J; bases not matched to a gene: 7. CDR3 amino acids: CASSYSSGTPSYEQYF. Here the CDR3 DNA reads TGTGCCAGCAGCTATTCTAGCGGGACTCCCTCCTACGAGCAGTACTTC. Looking up the rest from reference TRBV7-9 and TRBJ2-7 gives the full variable domain: DTGVSQNPRHKITKRGQNVTFRCDPISEHNRLYWYRQTLGQGPEFLTYFQNEAQLEKSRLLSDRFSAERPKGSFSTLEIQRTEQGDSAMYLCASSYSSGTPSYEQYFGPGTRLTVT.

The CDR3 bases are TGTGCCAGCAGTGCCGGGGGGATCGGGGAGCTGTTTTTT. Translated, it gives CASSAGGIGELFF. The chain employs TRBV9 and TRBJ2-2; 7 positions agree with TRBD2. With V trimmed by 5 bases and J by 7 bases, 5 bases remained unmatched. Germline CDR1 reads SGDLS; CDR2 reads YYNGEE. The CDR3 has 13 residues.

The chain employs TRBV7-6 and TRBJ2-5; a weak D match, TRBD2 (6 bases). Per the germline V gene, CDR1 is SGHVS and CDR2 is FNYEAQ. The CDR3 extends over 15 amino acids. V shed 4 bases and J shed 0 bases, with 12 bases lying between them. The CDR3, as DNA: TGTGCCAGCAGCTCCTTAGCGGAGAACCAAGAGACCCAGTACTTC. Translating it yields CASSSLAENQETQYF. Looking up the rest from reference TRBV7-6 and TRBJ2-5 gives the full variable domain: GAGVSQSPRYKVTKRGQDVALRCDPISGHVSLYWYRQALGQGPEFLTYFNYEAQQDKSGLPNDRFSAERPEGSISTLTIQRTEQRDSAMYRCASSSLAENQETQYFGPGTRLLVL.

This clone was picked up one time. The chain joins TRBV6-5 to TRBJ1-5; no definite D call. The germline V gene has CDR1 MNHEY and CDR2 SVGAGI. Trimming pared 10 bases from V and 7 bases from J, leaving 20 bases between. The CDR3 runs 14 residues. The CDR3 DNA reads as TGTGCCAACGAGGACTCCCTGGTCCACCAGCCCCAGCATTTT. This codes for CANEDSLVHQPQHF.

The chain carries TRBV5-1 and TRBJ2-7; TRBD1 matches at 9 bases. Germline V gene sequence: CDR1 SGHRS, CDR2 YFSETQ. J lost 5 bases, V lost 1 base, and 1 base had no gene match. CDR3 length: 13 amino acids. In DNA form, the CDR3 reads TGCGCCAGCAGCTTGACAGGGGGCAACGAGCAGTACTTC. Its translation is CASSLTGGNEQYF. Filled out from reference TRBV5-1 and TRBJ2-7, the complete variable domain reads KAGVTQTPRYLIKTRGQQVTLSCSPISGHRSVSWYQQTPGQGLQFLFEYFSETQRNKGNFPGRFSGRQFSNSRSEMNVSTLELGDSALYLCASSLTGGNEQYFGPGTRLTVT.

This chain uses TRBV2 with TRBJ2-3; TRBD2 aligns across 8 bases. This CDR3 has 16 residues. V was clipped by 8 bases and J by 1 base; unmatched bases: 11. Germline V gene sequence: CDR1 SNHLY, CDR2 FYNNEI. The CDR3 is CASVDRGREGTDTQYF. In DNA form, the CDR3 reads TGTGCCAGCGTGGATCGGGGGCGGGAGGGCACAGATACGCAGTATTTT.

V usage is TRBV7-9 and J usage is TRBJ1-4; D possibly corresponds to TRBD1 (6 bases). The CDR3 is 13 amino acids. Trimming pared 9 bases from V and 3 bases from J, leaving 11 bases between. Germline CDR1 is SEHNR and CDR2 is FQNEAQ (reference sequence). DNA for the CDR3: TGTGCCAGTATGGACAGACCTAATGAAAAACTGTTTTTT. This sequence encodes CASMDRPNEKLFF.

This clone has just a few counts. The V call is TRBV30, the J call TRBJ2-1; D is unresolved. This CDR3 has 10 amino acids. The germline V and J ends were trimmed by 5 bases and 5 bases, with 4 bases remaining between them. Germline CDR1 GTSNPN, CDR2 SVGIG (reference sequence). The DNA of the CDR3 is TGTGCCTGGCTAGACAATGAGCAGTTCTTC. Translation gives CAWLDNEQFF. The whole variable domain, remainder taken from reference TRBV30 and TRBJ2-1, is SQTIHQWPATLVQPVGSPLSLECTVEGTSNPNLYWYRQAAGRGLQLLFYSVGIGQISSEVPQNLSASRPQDRQFILSSKKLLLSDSGFYLCAWLDNEQFFGPGTRLTVL.

About this clone: The junction does not match germline at one end; this may be a read error. Written as DNA, the CDR3 is TGTGCCAGCAGCCTAGAGGCTAGCGAGCAAGAGACCCAGTACTTC. It codes for CASSLEASEQETQYF. The rearrangement joins TRBV11-2 to TRBJ2-5; a possible D gene is TRBD2 (6 bases). The CDR3 loop spans 15 amino acids. Looked up from germline, CDR1 is SGHAT and CDR2 is FQNNGV. The full variable domain, rest sourced from reference TRBV11-2 and TRBJ2-5, is EAGVAQSPRYKIIEKRQSVAFWCNPISGHATLYWYQQILGQGPKLLIQFQNNGVVDDSQLPKDRFSAERLKGVDSTLKIQPAKLEDSAVYLCASSLEASEQETQYFGPGTRLLVL.

The chain recombines TRBV7-9 with TRBJ1-1; no definite D call. The CDR3 has 14 residues. CDR1 and CDR2 (germline): SEHNR, FQNEAQ (reference sequence). V was cut by 4 bases and J by 0 bases, with 9 bases left in between. CDR3 bases: TGTGCCAGCAGCTCGCGGCGTATGAACACTGAAGCTTTCTTT. This gives the protein CASSSRRMNTEAFF.

This chain links TRBV27 with TRBJ1-5, with D unclear. The CDR3 runs to 14 residues. V lost 5 bases, J lost 1 base, and 9 bases lay in between. In germline, CDR1 is MNHEY, CDR2 SMNVEV (reference sequence). The CDR3 region has the DNA TGTGCCAGCAGTCCTGCGGGAAGCAATCAGCCCCAGCATTTT. It encodes CASSPAGSNQPQHF.

The V call is TRBV5-1, the J call TRBJ1-1; D gene unclear. The V gene's germline CDR1 is SGHRS and CDR2 YFSETQ. V was cut by 0 bases and J by 4 bases, with 4 bases left in between. The length of the CDR3 is 12 residues. CDR3 protein: CASSLDSTEAFF. CDR3 bases: TGCGCCAGCAGCTTGGACAGCACTGAAGCTTTCTTT.

This chain joins TRBV5-1 and TRBJ1-4; TRBD1 is a possible D gene (6 bases). V was trimmed by 4 bases and J by 2 bases, leaving 12 bases between them. The CDR3 consists of 15 residues. Germline CDR1 reads SGHRS; CDR2 reads YFSETQ. The CDR3 DNA reads TGCGCCAGCAGCGAAACAGGGATCACTAATGAAAAACTGTTTTTT. Protein: CASSETGITNEKLFF. The full variable domain, rest sourced from reference TRBV5-1 and TRBJ1-4, is KAGVTQTPRYLIKTRGQQVTLSCSPISGHRSVSWYQQTPGQGLQFLFEYFSETQRNKGNFPGRFSGRQFSNSRSEMNVSTLELGDSALYLCASSETGITNEKLFFGSGTQLSVL.

V gene TRBV4-1 combines with J gene TRBJ1-2; TRBD1 matches 8 bases. Germline V lookup: CDR1 MGHRA, CDR2 YSYEKL. The CDR3 contains 15 residues. V dropped 3 bases and J dropped 8; count of bases not matched to a gene: 11. CDR3 bases: TGCGCCAGCAGCCATTTCTCGGACAGGGAAGGCGGCTACACCTTC. Translated: CASSHFSDREGGYTF.

This clone was picked up one time. The chain has TRBV9 and TRBJ2-3; TRBD2 agrees at 10 bases. Per germline, CDR1 SGDLS and CDR2 YYNGEE. The CDR3 runs to 17 residues. Germline trimming cut 3 bases from V and 1 base from J; bases unmatched to any gene: 8. CDR3 in DNA: TGTGCCAGCAGCGCACCAACCGGGACTAGCGGCACAGATACGCAGTATTTT. Amino acid sequence: CASSAPTGTSGTDTQYF.